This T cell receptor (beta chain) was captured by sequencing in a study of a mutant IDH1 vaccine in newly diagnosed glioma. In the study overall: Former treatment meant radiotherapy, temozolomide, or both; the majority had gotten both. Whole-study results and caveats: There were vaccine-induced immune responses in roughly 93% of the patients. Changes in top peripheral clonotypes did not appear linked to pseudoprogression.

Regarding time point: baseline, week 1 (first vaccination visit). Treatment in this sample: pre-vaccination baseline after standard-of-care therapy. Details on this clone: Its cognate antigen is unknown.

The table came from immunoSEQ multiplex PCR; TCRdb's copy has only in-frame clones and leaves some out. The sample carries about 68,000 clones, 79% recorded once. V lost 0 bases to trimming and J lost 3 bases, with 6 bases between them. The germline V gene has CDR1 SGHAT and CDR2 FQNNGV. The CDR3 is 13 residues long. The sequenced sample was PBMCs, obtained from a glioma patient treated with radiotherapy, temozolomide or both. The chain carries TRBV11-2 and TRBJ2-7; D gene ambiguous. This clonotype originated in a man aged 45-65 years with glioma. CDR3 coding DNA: TGTGCCAGCAGCTTAGATCCGGGCTACGAGCAGTACTTC. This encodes CASSLDPGYEQYF. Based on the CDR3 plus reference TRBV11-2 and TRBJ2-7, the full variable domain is EAGVAQSPRYKIIEKRQSVAFWCNPISGHATLYWYQQILGQGPKLLIQFQNNGVVDDSQLPKDRFSAERLKGVDSTLKIQPAKLEDSAVYLCASSLDPGYEQYFGPGTRLTVT.